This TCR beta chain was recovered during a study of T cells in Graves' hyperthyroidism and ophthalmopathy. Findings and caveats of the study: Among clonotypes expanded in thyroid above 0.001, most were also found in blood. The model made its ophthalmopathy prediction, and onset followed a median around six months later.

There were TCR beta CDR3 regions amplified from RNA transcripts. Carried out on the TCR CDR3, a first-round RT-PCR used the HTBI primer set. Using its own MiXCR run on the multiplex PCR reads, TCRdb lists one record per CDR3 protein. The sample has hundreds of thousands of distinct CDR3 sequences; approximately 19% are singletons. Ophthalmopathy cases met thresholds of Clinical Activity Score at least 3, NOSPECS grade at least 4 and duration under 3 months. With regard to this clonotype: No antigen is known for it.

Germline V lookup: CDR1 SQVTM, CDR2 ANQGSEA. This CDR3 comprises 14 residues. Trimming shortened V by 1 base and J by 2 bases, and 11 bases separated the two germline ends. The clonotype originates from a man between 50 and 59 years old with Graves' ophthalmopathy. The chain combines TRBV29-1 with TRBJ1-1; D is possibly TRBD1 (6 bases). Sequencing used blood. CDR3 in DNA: TGCAGCGTTGAAGGGGACATTGGTAACACTGAAGCTTTCTTT. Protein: CSVEGDIGNTEAFF.